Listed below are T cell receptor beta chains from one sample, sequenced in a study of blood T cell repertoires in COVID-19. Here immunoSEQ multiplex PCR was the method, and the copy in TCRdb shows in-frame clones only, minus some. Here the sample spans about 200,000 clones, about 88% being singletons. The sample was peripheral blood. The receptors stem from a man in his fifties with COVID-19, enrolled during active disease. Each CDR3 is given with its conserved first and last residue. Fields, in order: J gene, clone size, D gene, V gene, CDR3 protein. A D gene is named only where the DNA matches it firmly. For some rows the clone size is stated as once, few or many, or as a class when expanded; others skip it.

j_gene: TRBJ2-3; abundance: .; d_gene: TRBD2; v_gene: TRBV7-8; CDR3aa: CASSLASIAGWDTQYF
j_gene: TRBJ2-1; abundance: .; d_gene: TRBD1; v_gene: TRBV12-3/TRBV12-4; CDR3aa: CASSFAGRGWQFF
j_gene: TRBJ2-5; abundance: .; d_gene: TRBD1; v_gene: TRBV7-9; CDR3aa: CASSRQGAGETQYF
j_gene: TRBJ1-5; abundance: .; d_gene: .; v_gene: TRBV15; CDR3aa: CATSSRGDSNQPQHF
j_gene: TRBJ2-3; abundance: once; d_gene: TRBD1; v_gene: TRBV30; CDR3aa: CAWARSGTGPLTDTQYF
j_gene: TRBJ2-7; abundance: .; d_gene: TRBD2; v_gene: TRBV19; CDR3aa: CASSIGLAGNSYEQYF
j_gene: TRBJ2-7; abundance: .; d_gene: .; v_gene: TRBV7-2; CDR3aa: CASSLTGQTHYEQYF
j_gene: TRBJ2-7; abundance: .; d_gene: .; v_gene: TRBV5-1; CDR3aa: CASSLAVQGRYEQYF
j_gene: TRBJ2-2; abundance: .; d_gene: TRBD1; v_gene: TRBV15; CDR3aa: CATSSDRARTGELFF
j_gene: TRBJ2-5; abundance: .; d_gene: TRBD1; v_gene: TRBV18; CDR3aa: CASSPLNRDSQETQYF
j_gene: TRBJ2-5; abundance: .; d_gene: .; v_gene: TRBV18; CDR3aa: CASSSSTGYRETQYF
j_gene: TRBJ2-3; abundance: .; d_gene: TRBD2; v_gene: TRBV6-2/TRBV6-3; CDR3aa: CASSPGGSTDTQYF
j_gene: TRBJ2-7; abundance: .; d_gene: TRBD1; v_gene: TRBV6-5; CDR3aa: CASRGGQGIHEQYF
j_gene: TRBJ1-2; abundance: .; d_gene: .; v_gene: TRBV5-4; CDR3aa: CASSLEAGVSGYTF
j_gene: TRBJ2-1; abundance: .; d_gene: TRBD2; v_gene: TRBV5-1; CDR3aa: CASRVTSGKGEQFF
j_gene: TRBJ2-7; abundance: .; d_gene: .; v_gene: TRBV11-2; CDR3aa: CASSAGTVLYEQYF
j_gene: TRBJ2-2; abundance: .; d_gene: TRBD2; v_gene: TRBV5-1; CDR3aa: CASSPGLATNTGELFF
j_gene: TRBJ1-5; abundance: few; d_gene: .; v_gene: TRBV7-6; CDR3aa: CASSPLWSGRSNQPQHF
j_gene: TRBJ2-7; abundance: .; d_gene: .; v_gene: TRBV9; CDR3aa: CASSLGASGTPYEQYF
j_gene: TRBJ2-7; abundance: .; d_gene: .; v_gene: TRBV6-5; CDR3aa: CASSYSGGAFEQYF
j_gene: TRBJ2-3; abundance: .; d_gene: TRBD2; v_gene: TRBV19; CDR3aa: CASSPSLLARERAGIDTQYF
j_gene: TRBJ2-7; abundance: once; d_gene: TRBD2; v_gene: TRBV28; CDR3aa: CASSTLAGGLNEQYF
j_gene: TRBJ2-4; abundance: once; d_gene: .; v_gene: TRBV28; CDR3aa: CASRGPGRPKNIQYF
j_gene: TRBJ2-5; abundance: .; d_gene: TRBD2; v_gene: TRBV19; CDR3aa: CASRRTSGRQETQYF
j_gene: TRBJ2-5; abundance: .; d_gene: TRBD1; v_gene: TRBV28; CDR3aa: CASSQGVQETQYF
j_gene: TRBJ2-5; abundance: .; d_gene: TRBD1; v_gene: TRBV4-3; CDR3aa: CASSPKTGDETQYF
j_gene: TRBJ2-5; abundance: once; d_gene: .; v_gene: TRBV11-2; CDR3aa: CASSSRGYDQETQYF
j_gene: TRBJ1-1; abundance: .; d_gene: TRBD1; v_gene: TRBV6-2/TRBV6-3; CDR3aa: CASSPRGQKNTEAFF
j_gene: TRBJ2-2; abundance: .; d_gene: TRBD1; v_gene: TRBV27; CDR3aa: CASSLSVSGGSGELFF
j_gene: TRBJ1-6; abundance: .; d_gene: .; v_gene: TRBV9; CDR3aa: CASSVTPGRGADSPLHF
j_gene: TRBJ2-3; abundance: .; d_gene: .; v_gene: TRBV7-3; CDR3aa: CASSLDQGSTDTQYF
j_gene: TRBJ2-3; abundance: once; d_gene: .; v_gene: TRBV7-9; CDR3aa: CASSLAVAVDIDTQYF
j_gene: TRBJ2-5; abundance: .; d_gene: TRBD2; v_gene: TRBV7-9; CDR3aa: CASSLTLRGGPETQYF
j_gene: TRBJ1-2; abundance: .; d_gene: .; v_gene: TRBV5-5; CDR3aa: CASSLASNYGYTF
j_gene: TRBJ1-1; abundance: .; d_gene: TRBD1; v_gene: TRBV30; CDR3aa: CAWSKGTDFTEAFF